The rows below give T cell receptor beta chains drawn from one sample of a study of regulatory T cells in long-lasting Graves disease. One entry per CDR3 protein results from TCRdb running MiXCR on the multiplex PCR reads. The sample carries roughly 560,000 distinct CDR3 sequences, approximately 12% recorded once. The same data also went into a second study, on T cells in Graves' hyperthyroidism and ophthalmopathy.

The sample here was peripheral blood mononuclear cells (PBMCs), taken at new diagnosis, from a patient treated with antithyroid drugs. Every receptor here comes from a woman aged 25 to 45 with Graves disease. CDR3s include the opening cysteine and the closing phenylalanine or tryptophan. A D gene is named only where the DNA matches it firmly. Expanded clones are given a class, and other clones once, few, many or no size at all.

clone_size	v_call	j_call	d_call	cdr3_nt	cdr3_aa
many	TRBV11-2	TRBJ2-3	TRBD1	TGTGCCAGCAGCTTCGGGACAGGCCCTAGCACAGATACGCAGTATTTT	CASSFGTGPSTDTQYF
many	TRBV27	TRBJ2-2	.	TGTGCCAGCAGTTCCTACCTAAACACCGGGGAGCTGTTTTTT	CASSSYLNTGELFF
few	TRBV4-3	TRBJ2-7	TRBD1	TGCGCCAGCAGCCACCTCCCTGGACAGGCCCCCTTGGGGGAGCAGTACTTC	CASSHLPGQAPLGEQYF
many	TRBV3-1	TRBJ1-1	TRBD1	TGTGCCAGCAGCCAAAGCCGACAGGGTTTCACTGAAGCTTTCTTT	CASSQSRQGFTEAFF
.	TRBV3-1	TRBJ2-7	.	TGTGCCAGCAGCCTCGGGCCTCTCCACGAGCAGTACTTC	CASSLGPLHEQYF
once	TRBV9	TRBJ2-1	TRBD2	TGTGCCAGCAGCTCCCCGGCGACTAGCGGGGTGTATTACAATGAGCAGTTCTTC	CASSSPATSGVYYNEQFF
few	TRBV7-6	TRBJ1-1	TRBD1	TGTGCCAGCAGCGCGGCGGCAGGGGGGTACACTGAAGCTTTCTTT	CASSAAAGGYTEAFF
many	TRBV4-3	TRBJ2-2	TRBD2	TGCGCCAGCAGCCAAGAGAGCGGGAGCCCCGGGGAGCTGTTTTTT	CASSQESGSPGELFF
many	TRBV11-2	TRBJ1-1	TRBD1	TGTGCCAGCAGCTTCCGGGACAGGGGCACTGAAGCTTTCTTT	CASSFRDRGTEAFF
many	TRBV29-1	TRBJ2-3	TRBD2	TGCAGCGTTGAAGCGGGAGGGACTACGCAGTATTTT	CSVEAGGTTQYF
many	TRBV28	TRBJ1-5	TRBD1	TGTGCCAGCAGTTGGGACAGTCGTAGCAATCAGCCCCAGCATTTT	CASSWDSRSNQPQHF
few	TRBV5-6	TRBJ2-2	TRBD2	TGTGCCAGCAGCGGGGGACTAGCGGCGAACACCGGGGAGCTGTTTTTT	CASSGGLAANTGELFF
many	TRBV20-1	TRBJ1-2	.	TGCAGTGCTAGTGGGGTGGATGGCTACACCTTC	CSASGVDGYTF
few	TRBV30	TRBJ2-7	TRBD2	TGTGTCTGGAGCCTACCCCATGCGGGGGGCTCCTACGAGCAGTACTTC	CVWSLPHAGGSYEQYF
many	TRBV12-3/TRBV12-4	TRBJ1-2	TRBD1	TGTGCCAGCAGTTTCGGACAGGGTGGGCTAGAGGGCTACACCTTC	CASSFGQGGLEGYTF
many	TRBV3-1	TRBJ2-1	.	TGTGCCAGCAGCCAAGCTGTGGTACAAGGGCAGTTCTTC	CASSQAVVQGQFF